Listed below are T cell receptor beta chains from one sample, sequenced in a study of blood T cell repertoires in COVID-19. This table comes from immunoSEQ multiplex PCR, and its TCRdb copy is limited to in-frame clones, with some not included. The sample lists 140,000 to 150,000 clones; more than 75% were seen once. The source material was peripheral blood. These receptors were collected from a man between 60 and 75 years old with active or convalescent COVID-19. CDR3s include the opening cysteine and the closing phenylalanine or tryptophan. Each record gives: CDR3 length, J gene, V gene, D gene, CDR3 protein. D genes are given only for firm matches.

>12|TRBJ2-5|TRBV29-1|TRBD1
CSVDRGRETQYF
>12|TRBJ2-7|TRBV10-3|-
CAVQVESYEQYF
>14|TRBJ2-5|TRBV18|-
CASSPPSGDETQYF
>15|TRBJ1-2|TRBV18|-
CASSPAAGGLYGYTF
>14|TRBJ2-5|TRBV5-1|TRBD2
CASSSVAGSETQYF
>15|TRBJ1-4|TRBV30|-
CAWSGGTATNEKLFF
>16|TRBJ1-6|TRBV14|-
CASSQATPFRNSPLHF
>15|TRBJ2-5|TRBV7-7|TRBD1
CASSSPGQGTETQYF
>15|TRBJ2-7|TRBV11-2|TRBD1
CASSSWGQGSYEQYF
>19|TRBJ1-1|TRBV30|-
CAWSVLRHRSVSMNTEAFF
>11|TRBJ2-5|TRBV20-1|-
CSQFTQETQYF
>13|TRBJ2-1|TRBV5-1|-
CASGAGNRNEQFF
>15|TRBJ1-5|TRBV6-5|-
CASRTSYVSNQPQHF
>15|TRBJ2-7|TRBV9|-
CASSVDLDPSYEQYF
>12|TRBJ2-2|TRBV4-1|-
CAAGPGTGELFF
>17|TRBJ2-3|TRBV28|TRBD2
CASSSGRRGSSGDTQYF
>15|TRBJ1-2|TRBV28|-
CASSPPNRANYGYTF
>15|TRBJ1-4|TRBV19|-
CASSQRGRVAEKLFF
>16|TRBJ2-1|TRBV5-8|-
CASSLAFQGIYNEQFF
>14|TRBJ1-6|TRBV3-1/TRBV3-2|-
CASRYNRDKSPLHF
>15|TRBJ2-2|TRBV25-1|-
CASSESRGATGELFF
>12|TRBJ2-6|TRBV30|-
CAWRAGANVLTF
>14|TRBJ1-3|TRBV13|TRBD1
CASSLTGDGNTIYF
>14|TRBJ2-3|TRBV5-6|TRBD1
CASSLQGAEDTQYF
>13|TRBJ2-7|TRBV7-2|-
CASSLVLVGEQYF
>16|TRBJ2-2|TRBV7-9|-
CASSSASNRVHRGAVF
>15|TRBJ2-3|TRBV6-6|TRBD2
CASTTGLAITDTQYF
>16|TRBJ1-2|TRBV24-1|TRBD1
CATSDPTGTGDYGYTF
>17|TRBJ2-1|TRBV7-8|TRBD2
CASSLVAGAPLYNEQFF
>15|TRBJ2-1|TRBV7-3|TRBD2
CASSPKRERSGEQFF
>14|TRBJ2-7|TRBV27|TRBD2
CASSLSLAGSEQYF
>14|TRBJ1-2|TRBV28|-
CASREGTENYGYTF
>15|TRBJ1-1|TRBV7-2|-
CASSAVDSSNTEAFF
>15|TRBJ2-3|TRBV6-5|TRBD2
CASTRTSGSTDTQYF
>14|TRBJ1-1|TRBV11-2|-
CASSQDRWNTEAFF
>15|TRBJ2-1|TRBV27|-
CASSLQPSPGVEQFF
>16|TRBJ2-7|TRBV5-1|TRBD2
CASSLASGGPVDEQYF
>14|TRBJ2-2|TRBV10-3|-
CATQDTPNTGELFF
>15|TRBJ1-3|TRBV4-2|-
CASSQVLSVRPVVDF
>14|TRBJ1-2|TRBV6-5|-
CASRQRGLGYGYTF
>16|TRBJ2-1|TRBV29-1|TRBD2
CSVHIFSGASYNEQFF
>13|TRBJ1-1|TRBV7-3|-
CASSLNSNTEAFF
>15|TRBJ2-7|TRBV28|TRBD2
CASSSGLARVYEQYF
>12|TRBJ2-1|TRBV5-1|-
CASSLNGVRGFF
>18|TRBJ2-6|TRBV11-2|-
CASSLDGGNNSGANVLTF
>16|TRBJ2-5|TRBV5-1|TRBD1
CASSSGDRGIQETQYF
>13|TRBJ2-1|TRBV2|TRBD2
CASSVRTRDEQFF
>15|TRBJ2-1|TRBV28|-
CASSSPRDSRNEQFF
>15|TRBJ1-2|TRBV5-5|-
CASSPHAGANYGYTF